Listed here are 20 T cell receptor beta chains from one sample, sequenced in a study of shared T cell receptors in the human thymus. TCRdb's table, derived via immunoSEQ multiplex PCR, lists solely in-frame clones and lacks some. Of 540,000 or so clones in the sample, approximately 80% were seen once. These records were also assigned to another study, of human thymus T cells.

The source material was thymocytes. Receptors were obtained from a boy less than two years old with a congenital heart defect.

This chain links TRBV6-1 with TRBJ2-3; TRBD2 might be the D (5 bases). V lost 3 bases to trimming and J lost 2 bases, with 9 bases between them. This CDR3 region has 14 residues. Germline loops: CDR1 MNHNS, CDR2 SASEGT. This CDR3 is CASSEAGLTDTQYF. The CDR3 DNA follows: TGTGCCAGCAGTGAGGCAGGACTCACAGATACGCAGTATTTT.

The chain couples TRBV4-3 to TRBJ2-1, with a tentative D call TRBD2 (6 bases). The germline V gene has CDR1 LGHNA and CDR2 YSLEER. The CDR3 has 19 residues. The V gene lost 0 bases and the J gene lost 0 bases, with 18 bases spanning the gap. This CDR3 reads CASSQDWGDSPSSYNEQFF. CDR3 in DNA: TGCGCCAGCAGCCAAGATTGGGGGGACTCACCCTCCTCCTACAATGAGCAGTTCTTC.

The rearrangement joins TRBV13 to TRBJ2-1; D possibly corresponds to TRBD1 (5 bases). Germline CDR1 is PRHDT and CDR2 is FYEKMQ (reference sequence). This CDR3 is built from 13 residues. V shed 6 bases and J shed 5 bases, with 11 bases lying between them. As DNA, the CDR3 is TGTGCCAGCAGTTTCGACAGAAACAATGAGCAGTTCTTC. This encodes CASSFDRNNEQFF.

This clone was counted between two and nine times. The V call is TRBV28, the J call TRBJ2-2, with D perhaps TRBD1 (5 bases). Germline V gene lookup returns CDR1 MDHEN and CDR2 SYDVKM. V dropped 7 bases and J dropped 10 bases, with 13 bases sitting between them. The CDR3 consists of 12 residues. This chain's CDR3 is CASTDQGLELFF. The CDR3 DNA sequence: TGTGCCAGCACCGATCAGGGTTTGGAGCTGTTTTTT.

This chain connects TRBV6-6 to TRBJ1-1; 7 positions agree with TRBD1. The germline V gene encodes CDR1 MNHNY and CDR2 SVGAGI (reference sequence). This CDR3 has 16 residues. With V trimmed by 6 bases and J by 1 base, 11 bases remained unmatched. The DNA for the CDR3 is TGTGCCAGCAGACGAACACCGCGGGACAGGAACACTGAAGCTTTCTTT. Amino acid sequence: CASRRTPRDRNTEAFF.

The chain carries TRBV7-3 and TRBJ2-7, with TRBD1 identical over 7 bases. The CDR3 spans 15 residues. The ends lost 5 bases at V and 1 base at J; junction bases unmatched: 8. Germline V gene lookup returns CDR1 SGHTA and CDR2 FQGTGA. The CDR3 nucleotides read TGTGCCAGCAGCGACTCGAGACAGGGTTCCTACGAGCAGTACTTC. As protein: CASSDSRQGSYEQYF. Using reference TRBV7-3 and TRBJ2-7 for the parts outside the CDR3, the full variable domain is GAGVSQTPSNKVTEKGKYVELRCDPISGHTALYWYRQSLGQGPEFLIYFQGTGAADDSGLPNDRFFAVRPEGSVSTLKIQRTERGDSAVYLCASSDSRQGSYEQYFGPGTRLTVT.

This clone was seen a single time. The chain links TRBV7-6 to TRBJ2-7; tentatively, D is TRBD2 (6 bases). This CDR3 is built from 16 residues. The germline gives CDR1 SGHVS, CDR2 FNYEAQ. V lost 2 bases and J lost 6, with 20 bases in between. CDR3 nucleotides: TGTGCCAGCAGCTTAAAGAATGGACCGAGGGGACTCGAGCAGTACTTC. As protein: CASSLKNGPRGLEQYF.

The chain links TRBV27 to TRBJ1-5; D gene uncertain. The CDR3 loop spans 14 amino acids. CDR1 MNHEY and CDR2 SMNVEV come from the germline V gene (reference sequence). Deletions cut 7 bases from V and 3 bases from J, with 13 bases between. CDR3 in DNA: TGTGCCAGCAACTCATGGGCTTCCAATCAGCCCCAGCATTTT. This sequence encodes CASNSWASNQPQHF.

The CDR3 loop is CASSLLSGTDEQYF. DNA of the CDR3: TGTGCCAGCAGCTTACTAAGCGGGACGGACGAGCAGTACTTC. The chain employs TRBV7-9 and TRBJ2-7; TRBD2 matches 7 bases. Germline assignment: CDR1 SEHNR and CDR2 FQNEAQ (reference sequence). This CDR3 is 14 amino acids long. The junction had 6 bases not matched to a gene; V was cut back by 2 bases and J by 5 bases.

This sequence joins TRBV18 and TRBJ2-7; 14 positions agree with TRBD2. The CDR3 loop spans 18 amino acids. Germline trimming cut 4 bases from V and 2 bases from J; bases unmatched to any gene: 10. The germline V gene has CDR1 KGHSH and CDR2 LQKENI. Here the CDR3 DNA reads TGTGCCAGCTCACGCGGGACTAGCGGGAGTTTGCATGCCTACGAGCAGTACTTC. Its translation: CASSRGTSGSLHAYEQYF.

This rearrangement joins TRBV14 to TRBJ2-1, with 9 bases aligning to TRBD2. The ends lost 0 bases at V and 7 bases at J; junction bases unmatched: 13. Germline lookup yields CDR1 SGHDN and CDR2 FVKESK. The CDR3 runs 18 residues. The DNA for the CDR3 is TGTGCCAGCAGCCAAGAAGGGGGACTAGCACAACAAATTAATGAGCAGTTCTTC. It codes for CASSQEGGLAQQINEQFF.

J is TRBJ1-5 and V is TRBV28; 8 positions match TRBD1. Germline V gene data show CDR1 as MDHEN and CDR2 as SYDVKM. The CDR3 consists of 16 residues. With V trimmed by 7 bases and J by 2 bases, 10 bases remained unmatched. The CDR3 DNA reads as TGTGCCAGCACCCCGGACAGGGATCAGGGCAATCAGCCCCAGCATTTT. Translated: CASTPDRDQGNQPQHF.

The V call is TRBV18, the J call TRBJ2-5, with 7 bases that match TRBD1. V lost 6 bases and J lost 5; bases outside the gene matches: 12. The CDR3 runs to 15 residues. Germline-derived CDR1 and CDR2 are KGHSH and LQKENI. CDR3: CASSPRPQGVETQYF. The CDR3 bases are TGTGCCAGCTCCCCCCGCCCGCAGGGGGTTGAGACCCAGTACTTC.

The V gene is TRBV30, the J gene TRBJ1-2; D is uncertain. Germline-derived CDR1 and CDR2 are GTSNPN and SVGIG (reference sequence). V was trimmed by 0 bases and J by 3 bases, leaving 17 bases between them. CDR3 size: 16 residues. Here the CDR3 DNA reads TGTGCCTGGAGTGTACTCCAGGCCCCAGTGGACTATGGCTACACCTTC. It yields the protein CAWSVLQAPVDYGYTF.

The rearrangement links TRBV4-3 to TRBJ2-4; the D gene is possibly TRBD1 (6 bases). CDR1 LGHNA and CDR2 YSLEER come from the germline V gene. Trimming removed 1 base from V and 6 bases from J, with 16 bases in between. This CDR3 is built from 16 residues. The CDR3 loop is CASSQVPNRVGNIQYF. The DNA for the CDR3 is TGCGCCAGCAGCCAAGTCCCGAACAGGGTAGGAAACATTCAGTACTTC.

The rearrangement links TRBV5-1 to TRBJ2-1; D ambiguous. This CDR3 is 16 amino acids long. Germline loops: CDR1 SGHRS, CDR2 YFSETQ. Trimming removed 2 bases from V and 6 bases from J, with 18 bases in between. CDR3 nucleotides: TGCGCCAGCAGCTTTCCTTATGAGCGAGCCACCAATGAGCAGTTCTTC. This sequence encodes CASSFPYERATNEQFF.

The chain joins TRBV4-2 to TRBJ2-7; 7 bases map to TRBD2. J gave up 4 bases and V 1 base, and 13 bases lay outside the gene matches. This CDR3 has 17 residues. The germline gives CDR1 LGHNA, CDR2 YNFKEQ. Here the CDR3 reads CASSQASSSERGYEQYF. In nucleotides, the CDR3 is TGTGCCAGCAGCCAAGCCTCTTCCTCGGAGCGGGGTTACGAGCAGTACTTC.

This chain links TRBV27 with TRBJ1-1; the match to TRBD1 covers 8 bases. Trimming removed 4 bases from V and 4 bases from J; junction bases left unmatched: 2. Germline CDR1 is MNHEY and CDR2 is SMNVEV (reference sequence). The CDR3 loop spans 13 amino acids. The DNA for the CDR3 is TGTGCCAGCAGTTCGACAGGGGTCACTGAAGCTTTCTTT. Amino acid sequence: CASSSTGVTEAFF.

V and J are TRBV5-4 and TRBJ1-1, with D perhaps TRBD1 (6 bases). CDR3 length equals 17 residues. V was pared by 0 bases and J by 1 base, with 16 bases between. Germline V gives CDR1 SGHNT, CDR2 YYREEE (reference sequence). The CDR3 coding sequence is TGTGCCAGCAGCTTGGCCGCAGGGGCCATTACGAACACTGAAGCTTTCTTT. Translated: CASSLAAGAITNTEAFF. Looking up the rest from reference TRBV5-4 and TRBJ1-1 gives the full variable domain: ETGVTQSPTHLIKTRGQQVTLRCSSQSGHNTVSWYQQALGQGPQFIFQYYREEENGRGNFPPRFSGLQFPNYSSELNVNALELDDSALYLCASSLAAGAITNTEAFFGQGTRLTVV.

The chain couples TRBV4-3 to TRBJ1-5, with D possibly TRBD1 on 5 matching bases. With 1 base removed from V and 8 bases from J, the gap between germline ends came to 15 bases. The CDR3 is 15 amino acids. Looked up from germline, CDR1 is LGHNA and CDR2 is YSLEER. In DNA form, the CDR3 reads TGCGCCAGCAGCCAAGGTCGGCAAACGGGGGAGCCCCAGCATTTT. Translated: CASSQGRQTGEPQHF.